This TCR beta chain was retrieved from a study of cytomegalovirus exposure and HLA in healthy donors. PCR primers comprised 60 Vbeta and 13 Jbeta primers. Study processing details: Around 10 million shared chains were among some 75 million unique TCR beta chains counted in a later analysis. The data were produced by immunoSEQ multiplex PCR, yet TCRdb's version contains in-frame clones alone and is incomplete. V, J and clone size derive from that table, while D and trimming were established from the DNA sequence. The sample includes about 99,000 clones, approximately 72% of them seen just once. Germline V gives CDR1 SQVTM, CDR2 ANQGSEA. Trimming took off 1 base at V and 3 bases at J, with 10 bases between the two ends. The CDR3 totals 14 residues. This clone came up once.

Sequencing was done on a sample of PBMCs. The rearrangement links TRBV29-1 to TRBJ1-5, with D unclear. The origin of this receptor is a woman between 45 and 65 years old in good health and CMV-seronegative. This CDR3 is CSVEVDGVNQPQHF. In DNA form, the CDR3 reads TGCAGCGTTGAAGTGGACGGGGTCAATCAGCCCCAGCATTTT.